This T cell receptor beta chain appears in the sequencing data of a study of OX40 agonist ivuxolimab in advanced cancers. Study-wide results and limits: In CD8+ T cells, expanded clones were on average more numerous than in CD4+. The antigens recognized by the expanded peripheral T cells, that is their antigen specificity, were not determined.

Sequenced by immunoSEQ multiplex PCR; TCRdb stores in-frame clones only, minus some. This sample has about 80,000 clones, with around 92% found just once. To note about this clone: What it binds is unknown.

This sample comprised CD4+ or CD8+ T cells sorted from blood, obtained in a trial of the OX40 agonist ivuxolimab. The clonotype comes from an adult with an advanced solid tumor such as melanoma, head and neck, liver or kidney cancer.

This chain's CDR3 is CASSSRLAGGPSTDTQYF. In DNA form, the CDR3 reads TGTGCCAGCAGCTCCCGACTAGCGGGGGGGCCGAGCACAGATACGCAGTATTTT. The chain couples TRBV7-8 to TRBJ2-3, with TRBD2 matching over 14 bases. The CDR3 sequence is 18 residues long. Looked up from germline, CDR1 is SGHVS and CDR2 is FQNEAQ. V dropped 4 bases and J dropped 0; count of bases not matched to a gene: 6.